This T cell receptor (beta chain) was found in a study of tumor and adjacent non-tumor tissue in lung cancer. Study findings and constraints: Normal lung showed higher cumulative top 100 clone frequency than tumor.

A modified ARM-PCR protocol with three rounds of nested PCR amplified TCRbeta. TCRdb called the multiplex PCR reads again in MiXCR, with one record for every CDR3 protein. The sample carries over 100,000 distinct CDR3 sequences, about 75% recorded once. Germline CDR1 KGHDR, CDR2 SFDVKD. This CDR3 has 13 residues. Comment on this clonotype: No antigen is known for it. Compared with germline, one end of the junction differs, possibly owing to a read error.

The template was RNA from unsorted bulk tissue. The receptor was derived from a woman aged 60-75 years with non-small cell lung cancer. The chain joins TRBV24-1 to TRBJ1-1, with D possibly being TRBD1 (5 bases). Material: lung tumor tissue. CDR3 sequence reads: CATSLGAATEVFF. DNA for the CDR3: TGTGCTACCAGTCTTGGGGCAGCAACTGAAGTTTTCTTT.